This T cell receptor beta chain was observed in a study of OX40 agonist ivuxolimab in advanced cancers. The study's findings and limits: At doses 0.1 to 3.0 mg/kg, CD4+ and CD8+ clones expanded. Among T cells, CD8+ cells averaged more expanded clones than CD4+ cells.

Method: immunoSEQ multiplex PCR; TCRdb's copy keeps in-frame clones and lacks some. This sample carries about 62,000 clones, approximately 85% of them seen once, and the ten largest clones take around 9.9%. This clone is judged medium-sized (0.01 to 0.1%). Its antigen is as yet unknown. Germline V gives CDR1 MNHEY, CDR2 SVGAGI. V lost 4 bases and J 8 bases, leaving 6 bases between the germline ends. The CDR3 consists of 12 residues. Blood was sampled at baseline, cycle 4 day 1, and cycle 7 day 1. The sequence was obtained from an adult with an advanced solid tumor such as melanoma, head and neck, liver or kidney cancer. V gene TRBV6-5 combines with J gene TRBJ1-6; a possible D gene is TRBD1 (5 bases). This specimen consisted of CD4+ or CD8+ T cells sorted from blood, obtained in a trial of the OX40 agonist ivuxolimab. The CDR3 reads CASSLGDSPLHF. Written as DNA, the CDR3 is TGTGCCAGCAGTTTGGGGGATTCACCCCTCCACTTT.